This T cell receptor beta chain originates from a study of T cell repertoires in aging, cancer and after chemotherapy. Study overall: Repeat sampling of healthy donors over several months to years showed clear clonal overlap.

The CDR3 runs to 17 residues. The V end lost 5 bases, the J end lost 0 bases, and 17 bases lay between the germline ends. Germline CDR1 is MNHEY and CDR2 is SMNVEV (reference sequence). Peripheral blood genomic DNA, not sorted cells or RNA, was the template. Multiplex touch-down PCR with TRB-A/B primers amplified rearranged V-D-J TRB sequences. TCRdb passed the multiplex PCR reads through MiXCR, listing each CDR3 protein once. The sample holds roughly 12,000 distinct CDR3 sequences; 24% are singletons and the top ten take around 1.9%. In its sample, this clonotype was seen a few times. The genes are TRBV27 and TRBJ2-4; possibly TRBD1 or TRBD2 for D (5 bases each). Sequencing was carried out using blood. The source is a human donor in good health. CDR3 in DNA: TGTGCCAGCAGTCCTTCGGGACGCAAACTAGCCAAAAACATTCAGTACTTC. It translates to CASSPSGRKLAKNIQYF.